The subject of this entry is one T cell receptor (beta chain). Its antigen remains unknown. This sample is part of a study of shared clonotypes between healthy human individuals. Study context: Three plates were used per donor for CD4 naive, three for CD4 memory, two for CD8 naive and one for CD8 memory. Whole-study findings and limits: Blood alone was sampled, and tissue repertoires likely differ. Naive CD4 clonotypes were shared across a handful of donors at roughly 5%.

The CDR3 has 14 residues. Germline V CDR1 and CDR2: KGHSH, LQKENI. The V gene lost 3 bases and the J gene lost 4 bases, with 9 bases spanning the gap. Genomic DNA belonging to each subset was distributed in equal measure over several immunoSEQ plates. The table came from immunoSEQ multiplex PCR; TCRdb's copy has only in-frame clones and leaves some out. This table holds about 2.4 million clones, approximately 90% found once. The origin of this receptor is a man younger than 35 in good health. The sequencing input was naive CD4+ T cells sorted from blood. Subset of the sample: CD45RA+ positively selected. The chain couples TRBV18 to TRBJ2-2; no firm D call. The CDR3 loop is CASSPGYSTGELFF. In nucleotides, the CDR3 is TGTGCCAGCTCACCGGGCTACTCCACCGGGGAGCTGTTTTTT.